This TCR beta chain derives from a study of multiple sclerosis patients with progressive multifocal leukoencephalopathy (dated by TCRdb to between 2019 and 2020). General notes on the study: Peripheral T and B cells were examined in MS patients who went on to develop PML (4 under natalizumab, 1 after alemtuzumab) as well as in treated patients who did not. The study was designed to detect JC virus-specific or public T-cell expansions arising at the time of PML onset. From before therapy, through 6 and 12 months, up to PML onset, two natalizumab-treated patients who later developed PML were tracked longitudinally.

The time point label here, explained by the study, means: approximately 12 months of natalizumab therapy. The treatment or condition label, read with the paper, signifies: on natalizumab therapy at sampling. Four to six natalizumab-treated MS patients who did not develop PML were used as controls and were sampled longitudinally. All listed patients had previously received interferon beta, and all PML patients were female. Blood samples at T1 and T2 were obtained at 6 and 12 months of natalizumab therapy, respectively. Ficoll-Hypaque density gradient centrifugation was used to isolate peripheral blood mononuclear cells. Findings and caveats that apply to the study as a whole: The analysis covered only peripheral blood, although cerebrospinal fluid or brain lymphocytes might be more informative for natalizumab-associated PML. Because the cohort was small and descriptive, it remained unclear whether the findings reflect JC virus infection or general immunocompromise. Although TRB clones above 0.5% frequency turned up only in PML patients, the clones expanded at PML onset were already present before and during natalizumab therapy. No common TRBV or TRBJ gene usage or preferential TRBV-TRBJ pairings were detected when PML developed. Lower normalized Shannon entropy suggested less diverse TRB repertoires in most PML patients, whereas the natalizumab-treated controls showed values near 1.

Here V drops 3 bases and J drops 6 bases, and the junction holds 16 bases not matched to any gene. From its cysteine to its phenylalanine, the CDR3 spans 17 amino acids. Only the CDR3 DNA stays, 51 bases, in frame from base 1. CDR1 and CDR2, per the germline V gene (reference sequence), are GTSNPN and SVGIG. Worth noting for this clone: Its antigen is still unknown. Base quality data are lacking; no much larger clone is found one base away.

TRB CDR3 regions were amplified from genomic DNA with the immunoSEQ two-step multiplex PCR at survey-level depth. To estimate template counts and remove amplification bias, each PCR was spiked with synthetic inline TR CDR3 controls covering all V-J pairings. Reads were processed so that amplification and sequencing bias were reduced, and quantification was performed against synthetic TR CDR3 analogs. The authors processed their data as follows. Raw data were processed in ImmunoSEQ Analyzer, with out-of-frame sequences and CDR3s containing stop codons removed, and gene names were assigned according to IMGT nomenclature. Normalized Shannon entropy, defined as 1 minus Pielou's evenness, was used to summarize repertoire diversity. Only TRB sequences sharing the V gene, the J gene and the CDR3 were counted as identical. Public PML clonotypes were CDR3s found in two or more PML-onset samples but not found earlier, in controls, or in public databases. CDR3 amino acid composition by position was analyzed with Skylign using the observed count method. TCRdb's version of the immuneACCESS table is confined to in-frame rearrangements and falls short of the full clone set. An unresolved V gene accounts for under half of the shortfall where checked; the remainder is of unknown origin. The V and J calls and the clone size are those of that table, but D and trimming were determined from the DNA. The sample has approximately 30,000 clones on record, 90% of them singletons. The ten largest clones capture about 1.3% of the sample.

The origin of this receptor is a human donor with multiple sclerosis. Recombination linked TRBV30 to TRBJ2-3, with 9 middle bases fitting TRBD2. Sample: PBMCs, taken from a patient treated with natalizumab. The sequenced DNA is TGTGCCTGGAGGCGGATCGTGCGGGGGGGCGGGCACGATACGCAGTATTTT. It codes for CAWRRIVRGGGHDTQYF.